The entry below describes one T cell receptor beta chain. The time point is: pre-treatment sample, taken before nivolumab and TIL therapy. Germline assignment: CDR1 MNHEY and CDR2 SMNVEV (reference sequence). The CDR3 is made up of 15 amino acids. The germline V and J ends were trimmed by 5 bases and 2 bases, with 10 bases remaining between them. This sample was included in a study of TIL therapy for anti-PD-1-resistant metastatic lung cancer. The libraries were made with immunoSEQ v3. Clones were read by immunoSEQ multiplex PCR, and TCRdb kept only the in-frame ones, dropping some. Here the sample spans roughly 57,000 clones, more than 80% being singletons.

The TCR comes from a person aged 30 to 80 with non-small cell lung cancer. This chain connects TRBV27 to TRBJ2-6, with D possibly being TRBD1 (5 bases). The input for sequencing was blood, taken at baseline. Written as DNA, the CDR3 is TGTGCCAGCAGTCTAACCAGGGCTGGGGCCAACGTCCTGACTTTC. Translated, it gives CASSLTRAGANVLTF. Full variable domain (missing parts from reference TRBV27 and TRBJ2-6): EAQVTQNPRYLITVTGKKLTVTCSQNMNHEYMSWYRQDPGLGLRQIYYSMNVEVTDKGDVPEGYKVSRKEKRNFPLILESPSPNQTSLYFCASSLTRAGANVLTFGAGSRLTVL.